This T cell receptor beta chain was retrieved from a study of blood T cell repertoires in COVID-19. Profiled with immunoSEQ multiplex PCR; TCRdb holds only in-frame clones, not every one. The sample contains hundreds of thousands of clones, about 80% of which appear only once. This CDR3 is 15 amino acids long. Looked up from germline, CDR1 is MNHNS and CDR2 is SASEGT. Trimming cost V 2 bases and J 0 bases, with 10 bases left between them. The chain joins TRBV6-1 to TRBJ1-1, with D hard to call. The sequenced sample consisted of PBMCs or T cells enriched from blood (not recorded which). The TCR originated in a woman in her fifties or sixties who had been exposed to COVID-19. The CDR3 DNA is TGTGCCAGCAGTGAACCGGGCGGGATGAACACTGAAGCTTTCTTT. The encoded protein is CASSEPGGMNTEAFF.